This paragraph covers one TCR beta chain sequence. The antigen is not known. This sample was included in a study of vaccination and CD4 T cells after COVID-19. As to treatment: roughly ten-day PBMC culture with coronavirus spike peptide pools or control peptides (ViraFEST assay). These CD4+ T cells came from an unexposed donor, sampled before the COVID-19 pandemic (2011-2018). The Oncomine TCR Beta short-read assay was applied to DNA of cultured CD4+ T cells. TCRdb used MiXCR to reprocess the PCR reads, holding one entry per CDR3 protein. The sample lists about 7,100 distinct CDR3 sequences; under 60% were seen once. With 1 base clipped from V and 5 bases from J, the junction kept 5 bases outside the gene matches. CDR1 SEHNR and CDR2 FQNEAQ come from the germline V gene (reference sequence). The CDR3 is 14 residues long.

This chain uses TRBV7-9 with TRBJ2-7; the match to TRBD1 covers 7 bases. Specimen: CD4+ T cells from blood, cultured in vitro. The clonotype comes from a human donor in good health. The CDR3 DNA reads TGTGCCAGCAGCTTAGAGGGACAGCTCCACGAGCAGTACTTC. It codes for CASSLEGQLHEQYF.